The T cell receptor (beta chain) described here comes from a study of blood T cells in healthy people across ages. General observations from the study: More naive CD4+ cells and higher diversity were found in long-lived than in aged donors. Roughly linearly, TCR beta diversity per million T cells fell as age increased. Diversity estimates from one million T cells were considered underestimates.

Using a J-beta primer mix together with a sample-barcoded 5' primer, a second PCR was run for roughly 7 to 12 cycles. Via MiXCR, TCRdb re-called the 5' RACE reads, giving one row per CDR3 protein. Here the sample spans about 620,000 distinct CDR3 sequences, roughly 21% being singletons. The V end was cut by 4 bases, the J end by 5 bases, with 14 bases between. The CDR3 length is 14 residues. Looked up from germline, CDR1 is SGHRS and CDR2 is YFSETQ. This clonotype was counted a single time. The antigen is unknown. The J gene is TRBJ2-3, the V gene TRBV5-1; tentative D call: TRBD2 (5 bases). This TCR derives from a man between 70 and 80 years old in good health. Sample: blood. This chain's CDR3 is CASSTDGVLDTQYF. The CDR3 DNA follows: TGCGCCAGCAGCACGGACGGGGTGTTAGATACGCAGTATTTT. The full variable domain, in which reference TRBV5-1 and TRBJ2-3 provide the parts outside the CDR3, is KAGVTQTPRYLIKTRGQQVTLSCSPISGHRSVSWYQQTPGQGLQFLFEYFSETQRNKGNFPGRFSGRQFSNSRSEMNVSTLELGDSALYLCASSTDGVLDTQYFGPGTRLTVL.